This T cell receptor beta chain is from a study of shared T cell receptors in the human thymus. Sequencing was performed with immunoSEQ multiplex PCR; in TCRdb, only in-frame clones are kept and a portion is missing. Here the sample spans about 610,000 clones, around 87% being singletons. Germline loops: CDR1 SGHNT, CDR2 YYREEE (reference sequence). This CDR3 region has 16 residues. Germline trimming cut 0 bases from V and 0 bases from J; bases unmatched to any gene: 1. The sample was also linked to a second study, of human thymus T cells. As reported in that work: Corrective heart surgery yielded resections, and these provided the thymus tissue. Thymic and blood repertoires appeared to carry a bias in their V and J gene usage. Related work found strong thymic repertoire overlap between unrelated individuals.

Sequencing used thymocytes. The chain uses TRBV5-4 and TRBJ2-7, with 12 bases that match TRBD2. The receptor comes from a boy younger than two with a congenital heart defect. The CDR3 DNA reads TGTGCCAGCAGCTTGGTGACTAGCGGGAGCTCCTACGAGCAGTACTTC. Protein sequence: CASSLVTSGSSYEQYF.